Sequencing of this T cell receptor beta chain was carried out in a study of blood T cell repertoires in COVID-19. Turning to the study itself: The study drew acute and convalescent COVID-19 samples from the United States, Italy and Spain. PBMCs, B-cell-depleted T cells, or T cells were the source of the cDNA or gDNA that made up the material.

In the study's own analysis: Using reference gene primer amplification, nucleated cell counts were estimated. Sequencing used immunoSEQ multiplex PCR; TCRdb keeps in-frame clones, though not all of them. V and J calls plus clone size are reproduced from that table; the DNA served to infer D and trimming. The sample lists about 120,000 clones, 80% to 90% occurring once. The CDR3 is made up of 15 amino acids. Germline V CDR1 and CDR2: KGHSH, LQKENI. Trimming at V came to 3 bases and at J to 10 bases, leaving 11 bases not matched to a gene. The TCR comes from a human donor with acute or convalescent COVID-19. The donor label of this sample is uncertain. V gene TRBV18 combines with J gene TRBJ1-2, with 10 positions matching TRBD1. Source material: peripheral blood. Here the CDR3 DNA reads TGTGCCAGCTCACCCACGACAGGGGGCGACAAGACCTACACCTTC. Residues: CASSPTTGGDKTYTF.